A single sample is the source of the 20 T cell receptor beta chains below, sequenced in a study of blood T cell repertoires in COVID-19. Clones were sequenced by immunoSEQ multiplex PCR, and TCRdb holds only the in-frame ones, with some missing. The repertoire has 150,000 to 200,000 clones, approximately 83% of them found once; the top ten carry 2.9%. Sequencing was done on a sample of peripheral blood. The receptors were sampled from an older woman with acute or convalescent COVID-19.

The chain employs TRBV7-9 and TRBJ1-1; 8 nucleotides align to TRBD1. This CDR3 has 13 residues. CDR1 and CDR2 (germline): SEHNR, FQNEAQ (reference sequence). V lost 5 bases and J lost 5; bases outside the gene matches: 4. The CDR3 loop reads CASSPDRATEAFF. The CDR3 DNA reads TGTGCCAGCAGCCCGGACAGGGCAACTGAAGCTTTCTTT.

The chain employs TRBV28 and TRBJ1-3; D may be TRBD1 (6 bases). Germline V gives CDR1 MDHEN, CDR2 SYDVKM. Trimming took off 4 bases at V and 3 bases at J, with 13 bases between the two ends. The CDR3 loop spans 15 amino acids. The CDR3 loop reads CASSSGGASGNTIYF. The DNA of the CDR3 is TGTGCCAGCAGTTCGGGGGGGGCAAGTGGAAACACCATATATTTT. The variable domain in full, with the rest retrieved from reference TRBV28 and TRBJ1-3, is DVKVTQSSRYLVKRTGEKVFLECVQDMDHENMFWYRQDPGLGLRLIYFSYDVKMKEKGDIPEGYSVSREKKERFSLILESASTNQTSMYLCASSSGGASGNTIYFGEGSWLTVV.

The J gene is TRBJ2-5, the V gene TRBV6-5; tentative D call: TRBD2 (5 bases). This CDR3 has 13 residues. V was trimmed by 11 bases and J by 0 bases, leaving 13 bases between them. In germline, CDR1 is MNHEY, CDR2 SVGAGI. The CDR3 region is CAARRSYQETQYF. The DNA of the CDR3 is TGTGCCGCCAGGAGGTCGTACCAAGAGACCCAGTACTTC.

V gene TRBV15 combines with J gene TRBJ1-3; no definite D call. This CDR3 spans 14 amino acids. V was clipped by 7 bases and J by 0 bases, with 10 bases between them. Germline CDR1 reads LNHNV; CDR2 reads YYDKDF (reference sequence). The chain's CDR3 is CATKSPVSGNTIYF. Here the CDR3 DNA reads TGTGCCACCAAATCTCCCGTCTCTGGAAACACCATATATTTT.

The chain links TRBV7-2 to TRBJ1-3; no clear D. Trimming left V 0 bases short and J 0 bases short, with 9 bases between. Germline values: CDR1 SGHTA, CDR2 FQGNSA. CDR3 size: 16 residues. The CDR3 bases are TGTGCCAGCAGCTTAGCGGGCGGACTCTCTGGAAACACCATATATTTT. It translates to CASSLAGGLSGNTIYF.

The chain links TRBV24-1 to TRBJ2-2; weak D call: TRBD2 (6 bases). The CDR3 has 15 residues. Deletions cut 7 bases from V and 5 bases from J, with 16 bases between. Germline assignment: CDR1 KGHDR and CDR2 SFDVKD. The chain's CDR3 is CATSWDSLGTGELFF. In DNA, the CDR3 is TGTGCCACCAGCTGGGACTCCCTCGGGACCGGGGAGCTGTTTTTT.

This clone appeared a few times. This chain joins TRBV4-1 and TRBJ2-5, with 7 bases aligning to TRBD1. CDR1 and CDR2 from the germline V gene are MGHRA and YSYEKL. The CDR3 totals 15 residues. Trimming took 1 base from V and 5 from J; bases not matched to a gene: 7. CDR3 sequence: CASSQGRGLGETQYF. The CDR3 DNA follows: TGCGCCAGCAGCCAAGGAAGGGGGCTCGGGGAGACCCAGTACTTC.

J is TRBJ1-5 and V is TRBV6-2 or TRBV6-3, with TRBD1 identical over 8 bases. Looked up from germline, CDR1 is MNHEY and CDR2 is SVGEGT. This CDR3 spans 15 amino acids. After removal of 6 bases from V and 7 bases from J, the junction contained 11 bases not matched to a gene. The CDR3 region is CASSDGTGGGQPQHF. CDR3 nucleotide sequence: TGTGCCAGCAGCGACGGGACAGGCGGTGGACAGCCCCAGCATTTT.

Comment on this clone: Within the sample, other DNA sequences also encode this same CDR3. The chain joins TRBV7-3 to TRBJ1-2; maybe TRBD1 (6 bases). Germline CDR1 SGHTA, CDR2 FQGTGA. Trimming took off 0 bases at V and 6 bases at J, with 11 bases between the two ends. This CDR3 has 14 residues. The CDR3 DNA reads as TGTGCCAGCAGCTTAACAGGAACAGGGAATGGCTACACCTTC. This gives the protein CASSLTGTGNGYTF.

The chain couples TRBV5-1 to TRBJ2-1; 10 nucleotides line up with TRBD2. The V segment lost 5 bases and the J segment 12 bases; nucleotides outside the gene matches: 26. The CDR3 spans 19 residues. Germline V gene sequence: CDR1 SGHRS, CDR2 YFSETQ. CDR3 loop: CASSLRRTSGSITQIGQFF. The CDR3 DNA reads TGCGCCAGCAGTTTGAGGCGGACTAGCGGATCAATTACCCAAATAGGGCAGTTCTTC.

The rearrangement joins TRBV3-1 (or the pseudogene TRBV3-2) to TRBJ1-2, with D maybe TRBD1 (5 bases). The CDR3 totals 14 residues. Trimming pared 0 bases from V and 5 bases from J, leaving 10 bases between. Germline CDR1 reads LGHDT; CDR2 reads YNNKEL (reference sequence). CDR3 in DNA: TGTGCCAGCAGCCAAGACGCACAGGCATATGGCTACACCTTC. Amino acids: CASSQDAQAYGYTF.

This clone was counted a single time. The V gene is TRBV12-3 or TRBV12-4, the J gene TRBJ1-1; D is possibly TRBD1 (6 bases). Trimming took off 3 bases at V and 7 bases at J, with 12 bases between the two ends. The CDR3 is 13 residues long. In DNA form, the CDR3 reads TGTGCCAGCAGTTTCTCTAAGGGGGTTGAAGCTTTCTTT. Protein sequence: CASSFSKGVEAFF.

V is TRBV27 and J is TRBJ1-1; D gene ambiguous. The germline gives CDR1 MNHEY, CDR2 SMNVEV (reference sequence). The CDR3 loop spans 13 amino acids. The ends were cut back, 7 bases at V and 4 bases at J, with 13 bases in the middle. The CDR3 sequence: CASKLTRGTEAFF. CDR3 sequence (DNA): TGTGCCAGCAAATTAACACGAGGCACTGAAGCTTTCTTT.

The rearrangement uses TRBV5-5 and TRBJ2-7, with TRBD1 matching 10 bases. From germline, CDR1 is SGHKS and CDR2 YYEKEE (reference sequence). V shed 1 base and J 1 base; nucleotides not matched to a gene: 2. This CDR3 is 15 amino acids long. CDR3 residues: CASSLMGQGSYEQYF. Written as DNA, the CDR3 is TGTGCCAGCAGCTTGATGGGACAGGGGTCCTACGAGCAGTACTTC.

V is TRBV19 and J is TRBJ1-5; no clear D gene. This CDR3 has 15 amino acids. V shed 4 bases and J shed 7 bases, with 17 bases lying between them. Germline V gene lookup returns CDR1 LNHDA and CDR2 SQIVND (reference sequence). CDR3 region: CASSTAGGGSQPQHF. The CDR3 bases are TGTGCCAGTAGTACCGCCGGAGGTGGAAGCCAGCCCCAGCATTTT.

The genes are TRBV7-9 and TRBJ1-6; D uncertain. CDR1 is SEHNR, CDR2 FQNEAQ, per germline (reference sequence). Trimming took off 3 bases at V and 7 bases at J, with 10 bases between the two ends. This CDR3 has 14 residues. The CDR3 sequence is CASSFEQQNSPLHF. CDR3 DNA sequence: TGTGCCAGCAGCTTCGAACAGCAAAATTCACCCCTCCACTTT. The full variable domain, with the rest looked up from reference TRBV7-9 and TRBJ1-6, is DTGVSQNPRHKITKRGQNVTFRCDPISEHNRLYWYRQTLGQGPEFLTYFQNEAQLEKSRLLSDRFSAERPKGSFSTLEIQRTEQGDSAMYLCASSFEQQNSPLHFGNGTRLTVT.

In its sample, this clone was seen a few times. The chain couples TRBV27 to TRBJ2-7; TRBD2 matches 11 bases. The CDR3 is made up of 15 amino acids. Germline assignment: CDR1 MNHEY and CDR2 SMNVEV (reference sequence). V lost 4 bases, J lost 2 bases, and 4 bases stayed unmatched. In nucleotides, the CDR3 is TGTGCCAGCAGTTCCCTAGCGGGGGGAACCTACGAGCAGTACTTC. Translated: CASSSLAGGTYEQYF.

This clone was counted a few times. V gene TRBV4-1 combines with J gene TRBJ1-1, with TRBD1 matching over 9 bases. CDR1 is MGHRA, CDR2 YSYEKL, per germline. J lost 10 bases, V lost 4 bases, and 10 bases had no gene match. The CDR3 covers 14 residues. The CDR3, as DNA: TGCGCCAGCAGCCTCCAATTAACAGGGGGCGGAGCTTTCTTT. This encodes CASSLQLTGGGAFF.

The CDR3 DNA follows: TGTGCCAGCAGTTGGGGGGAAGGGAAACGACACTCCTACGAGCAGTACTTC. Its protein is CASSWGEGKRHSYEQYF. The chain links TRBV6-2 or TRBV6-3 to TRBJ2-7, with D tentatively TRBD2 (6 bases). Trimming left V 4 bases short and J 0 bases short, with 19 bases between. Germline V lookup: CDR1 MNHEY, CDR2 SVGEGT. The CDR3 runs to 17 residues.

The chain links TRBV19 to TRBJ1-4, with TRBD1 matching over 9 bases. Germline CDR1 is LNHDA and CDR2 is SQIVND (reference sequence). This CDR3 comprises 18 residues. The V segment lost 5 bases and the J segment 4 bases; nucleotides outside the gene matches: 14. CDR3 region: CASSGDREGFFVNEKLFF. The CDR3 DNA reads TGTGCCAGTAGTGGGGACAGGGAGGGTTTTTTCGTTAATGAAAAACTGTTTTTT.